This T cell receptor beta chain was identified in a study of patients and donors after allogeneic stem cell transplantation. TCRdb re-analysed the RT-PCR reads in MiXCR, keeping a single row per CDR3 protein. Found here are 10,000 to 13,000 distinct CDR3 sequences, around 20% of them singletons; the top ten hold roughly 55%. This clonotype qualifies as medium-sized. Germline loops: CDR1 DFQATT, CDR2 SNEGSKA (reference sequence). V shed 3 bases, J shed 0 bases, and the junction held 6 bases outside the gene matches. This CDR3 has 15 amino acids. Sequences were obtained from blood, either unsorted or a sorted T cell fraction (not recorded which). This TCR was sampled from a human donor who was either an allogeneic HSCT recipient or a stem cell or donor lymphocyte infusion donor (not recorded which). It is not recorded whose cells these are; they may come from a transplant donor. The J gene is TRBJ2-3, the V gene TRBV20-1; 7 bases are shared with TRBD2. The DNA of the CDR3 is TGCAGTGCTAGCCCGGGGGGAACTAGCACAGATACGCAGTATTTT. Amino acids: CSASPGGTSTDTQYF.